This is a list of T cell receptor beta chains from one sample in a study of blood T cell repertoires in COVID-19. Using immunoSEQ multiplex PCR, the repertoire was profiled, and TCRdb retains in-frame clones only, with some absent. Of tens of thousands of clones listed, around nine tenths are singletons. Sequenced material: peripheral blood. The receptor set was obtained from a man aged 55 to 69 with COVID-19, enrolled during active disease. Each CDR3 is given with its conserved first and last residue. The D gene is left open where the match is weak. Clone sizes are given selectively: once, few, many, or a class where the clone is expanded.

j_call d_call v_call clone_size cdr3_aa cdr3_nt
TRBJ2-3 . TRBV30 . CAWSASYDTQYF TGTGCCTGGAGTGCGAGTTACGATACGCAGTATTTT
TRBJ1-4 . TRBV5-1 . CASTQAKTTNEKLFF TGCGCCAGCACACAGGCGAAGACAACTAATGAAAAACTGTTTTTT
TRBJ1-1 . TRBV3-1/TRBV3-2 . CASSQDLGSEAFF TGTGCCAGCAGCCAAGATCTAGGCTCGGAAGCTTTCTTT
TRBJ1-1 . TRBV19 . CASSIASGEAFF TGTGCCAGTAGTATAGCGAGCGGTGAAGCTTTCTTT
TRBJ1-2 TRBD1 TRBV2 . CASSAFRDSGGYTF TGTGCCAGCAGCGCTTTTCGGGACAGTGGTGGCTACACCTTC
TRBJ1-2 . TRBV11-2 . CASSLRDGYTF TGTGCCAGCAGCCTTCGGGATGGCTACACCTTC
TRBJ2-1 TRBD2 TRBV19 . CASSERGLAGGSEQFF TGTGCCAGTAGTGAGAGAGGACTAGCGGGAGGTTCTGAGCAGTTCTTC
TRBJ1-1 . TRBV29-1 . CSVLRGSLTEAFF TGCAGCGTGTTAAGGGGCTCTTTGACTGAAGCTTTCTTT
TRBJ2-4 . TRBV4-1 few CASSQTQGGEDIQYF TGCGCCAGCAGCCAGACACAGGGGGGGGAGGACATTCAGTACTTC
TRBJ2-1 TRBD1 TRBV11-3 . CASSHGQGRGNEQFF TGTGCCAGCAGCCACGGACAGGGAAGAGGAAATGAGCAGTTCTTC
TRBJ1-1 TRBD1 TRBV7-9 . CASSGQTGDTEAFF TGTGCCAGCAGCGGACAGACAGGGGACACTGAAGCTTTCTTT
TRBJ2-1 TRBD2 TRBV23-1 . CASSHSGREDEQFF TGCGCCAGCAGTCACAGCGGGAGGGAGGATGAGCAGTTCTTC
TRBJ1-3 . TRBV2 . CASKVRVGNTIYF TGTGCCAGCAAGGTGCGGGTTGGAAACACCATATATTTT
TRBJ2-2 TRBD2 TRBV4-1 . CASRLFSGVNTGELFF TGCGCCAGCAGACTGTTTAGCGGGGTAAACACCGGGGAGCTGTTTTTT
TRBJ1-5 . TRBV11-2 . CASSKTGTSNQPQHF TGTGCCAGCAGCAAGACAGGCACCTCCAATCAGCCCCAGCATTTT
TRBJ2-2 . TRBV9 . CASSVSLEADTGELFF TGTGCCAGCAGCGTGAGTCTCGAGGCGGACACCGGGGAGCTGTTTTTT
TRBJ2-7 TRBD1 TRBV27 . CASSLWGQSSSYEQYF TGTGCCAGCAGTTTATGGGGACAGTCGAGCTCCTACGAGCAGTACTTC
TRBJ1-6 . TRBV6-4 . CASSDQTGARSPLHF TGTGCCAGCAGTGACCAGACAGGAGCCCGTTCACCCCTCCACTTT
TRBJ2-3 . TRBV6-5 . CASKTGGTDTQYF TGTGCCAGTAAGACAGGAGGCACAGATACGCAGTATTTT
TRBJ2-7 TRBD2 TRBV4-3 . CASSLFRAGLRNEQYF TGCGCCAGCAGCCTTTTTAGGGCGGGACTAAGGAACGAGCAGTACTTC